A single sample gave rise to the 3 T cell receptor beta chains below, sequenced in a study of T cell repertoires in cytomegalovirus infection. MiXCR, run by TCRdb on the reads, gives a single entry per CDR3 protein. The sample has roughly 78,000 distinct CDR3 sequences; around 40% are singletons. Their specific antigens are unknown. This specimen was CD8+ T cells from cultured PBMCs, taken from culture after CMV antigen stimulation. Source of these receptors: a human donor in good health (CMV status not recorded). Some clones in this sample may be carry-over from other donors' samples.

Note on this clonotype: The junction departs from the called germline gene at one end, perhaps through a read error. The chain is built from TRBV7-3 and TRBJ1-3; no reliable D call. The CDR3 consists of 13 residues. Germline assignment: CDR1 SGHTA and CDR2 FQGTGA. CDR3 residues: CASSSRSVNTIYF. CDR3 DNA: TGTGCCAGCTCCAGCCGCTCTGTAAACACCATATATTTT. The variable domain in full, with the rest retrieved from reference TRBV7-3 and TRBJ1-3, is GAGVSQTPSNKVTEKGKYVELRCDPISGHTALYWYRQSLGQGPEFLIYFQGTGAADDSGLPNDRFFAVRPEGSVSTLKIQRTERGDSAVYLCASSSRSVNTIYFGEGSWLTVV.

This clonotype has just a few counts. The chain employs TRBV7-2 and TRBJ1-2; D call uncertain. Germline-derived CDR1 and CDR2 are SGHTA and FQGNSA. Trimming took off 0 bases at V and 7 bases at J, with 9 bases between the two ends. The length of the CDR3 is 13 residues. Here the CDR3 reads CASSLASAGGYTF. The CDR3 DNA is TGTGCCAGCAGCTTAGCTTCGGCGGGTGGCTACACCTTC.

This clonotype was counted between two and nine times. The V and J genes are TRBV29-1 and TRBJ1-6; 7 nucleotides match TRBD1. Germline V gene lookup returns CDR1 SQVTM and CDR2 ANQGSEA. This CDR3 spans 13 amino acids. V gave up 6 bases and J gave up 8 bases; unmatched junction bases: 7. The CDR3 reads CSVADRRDSPLHF. The CDR3 nucleotides are TGCAGCGTAGCGGACAGGAGAGATTCACCCCTCCACTTT.